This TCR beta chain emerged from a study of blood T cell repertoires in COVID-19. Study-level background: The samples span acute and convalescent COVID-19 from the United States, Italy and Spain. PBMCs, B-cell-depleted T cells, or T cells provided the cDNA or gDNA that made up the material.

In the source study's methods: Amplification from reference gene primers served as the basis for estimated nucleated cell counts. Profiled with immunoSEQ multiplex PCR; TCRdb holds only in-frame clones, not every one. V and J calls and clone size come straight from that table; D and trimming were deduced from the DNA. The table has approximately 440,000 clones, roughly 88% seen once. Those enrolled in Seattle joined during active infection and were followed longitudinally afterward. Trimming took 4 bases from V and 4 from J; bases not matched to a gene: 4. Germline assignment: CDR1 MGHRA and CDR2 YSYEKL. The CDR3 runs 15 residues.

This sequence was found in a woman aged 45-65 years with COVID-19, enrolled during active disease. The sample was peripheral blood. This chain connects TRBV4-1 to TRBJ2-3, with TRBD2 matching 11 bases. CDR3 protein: CASSRISGGADTQYF. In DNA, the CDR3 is TGCGCCAGCAGCCGCATTAGCGGGGGGGCAGATACGCAGTATTTT.